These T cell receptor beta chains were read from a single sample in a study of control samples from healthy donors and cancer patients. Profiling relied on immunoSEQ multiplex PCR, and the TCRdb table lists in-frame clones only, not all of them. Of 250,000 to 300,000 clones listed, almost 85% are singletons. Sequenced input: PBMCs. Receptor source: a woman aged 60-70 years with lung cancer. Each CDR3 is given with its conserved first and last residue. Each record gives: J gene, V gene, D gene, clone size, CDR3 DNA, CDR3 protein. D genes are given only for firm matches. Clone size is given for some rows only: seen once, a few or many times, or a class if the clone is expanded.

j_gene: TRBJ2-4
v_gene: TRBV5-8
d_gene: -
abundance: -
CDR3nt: TGTGCCAGCAGCCTCAACAAATCCCCGGGACACAGAAACATTCAGTACTTC
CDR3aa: CASSLNKSPGHRNIQYF

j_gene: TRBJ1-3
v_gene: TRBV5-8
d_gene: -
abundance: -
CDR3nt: TGTGCCAGCAGCTTGGAAGGGAGCTCTGGAAACACCATATATTTT
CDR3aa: CASSLEGSSGNTIYF

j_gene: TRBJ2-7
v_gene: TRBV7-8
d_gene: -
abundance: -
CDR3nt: TGTGCCAGCACCCAGGCGTCGGTCAACTACGAGCAGTACTTC
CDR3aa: CASTQASVNYEQYF

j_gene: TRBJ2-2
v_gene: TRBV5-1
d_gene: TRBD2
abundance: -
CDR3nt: TGCGCCAGCAGCTTTAGCGGGCCGAACACCGGGGAGCTGTTTTTT
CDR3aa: CASSFSGPNTGELFF

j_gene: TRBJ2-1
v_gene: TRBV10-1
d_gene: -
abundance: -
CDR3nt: TGCGCCAGCGCTAGGGACGGAAACAATGAGCAGTTCTTC
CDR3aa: CASARDGNNEQFF

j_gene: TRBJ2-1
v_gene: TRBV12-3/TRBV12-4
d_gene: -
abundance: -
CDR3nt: TGTGCCAGCAGTTTAGGACTATACAATGAGCAGTTCTTC
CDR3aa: CASSLGLYNEQFF

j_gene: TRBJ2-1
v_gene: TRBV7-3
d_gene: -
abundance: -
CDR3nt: TGTGCCAGCAGCCGCGGACCGCCAGGACCTAATGAGCAGTTCTTC
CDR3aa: CASSRGPPGPNEQFF

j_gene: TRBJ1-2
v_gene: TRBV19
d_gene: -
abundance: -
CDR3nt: TGTGCCAGTAGTATCGGCAGGGACTATGGCTACACCTTC
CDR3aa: CASSIGRDYGYTF

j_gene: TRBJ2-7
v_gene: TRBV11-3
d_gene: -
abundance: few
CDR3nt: TGTGCCAGCAGCTCCTCCTACGAGCAGTACTTC
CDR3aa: CASSSSYEQYF

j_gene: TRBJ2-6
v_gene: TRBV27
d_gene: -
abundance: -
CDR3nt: TGTGCCAGCAGCCTCTACTCTGGGGCCAACGTCCTGACTTTC
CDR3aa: CASSLYSGANVLTF

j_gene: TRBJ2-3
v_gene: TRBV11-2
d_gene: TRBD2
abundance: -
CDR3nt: TGTGCCTCGACGGGCGGGAGTGTAAGGGATACGCAGTATTTT
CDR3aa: CASTGGSVRDTQYF

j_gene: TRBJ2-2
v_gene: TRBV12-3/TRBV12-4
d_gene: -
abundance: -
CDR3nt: TGTGCCAGCAGTTTGATGATGACCGGGGAGCTGTTTTTT
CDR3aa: CASSLMMTGELFF

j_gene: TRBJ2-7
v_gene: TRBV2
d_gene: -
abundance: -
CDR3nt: TGTGCCAGCACCCCCCGGTCACGGGGGTGGGACGAGCAGTACTTC
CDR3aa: CASTPRSRGWDEQYF

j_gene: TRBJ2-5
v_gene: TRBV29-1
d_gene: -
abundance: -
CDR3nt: TGCAGCGTTGTCCGAAACCAAGAGACCCAGTACTTC
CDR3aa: CSVVRNQETQYF

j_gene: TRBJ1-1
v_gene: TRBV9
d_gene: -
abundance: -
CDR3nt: TGTGCCAGCAGCGACTATGCAGGAGGGGACACTGAAGCTTTCTTT
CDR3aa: CASSDYAGGDTEAFF